This TCR beta chain comes out of a study of blood T cells in healthy people across ages. Trimming stripped 3 bases from V and 4 bases from J, with 12 bases between. The CDR3 runs to 14 residues. This clonotype was seen a few times. Its cognate antigen is unknown. Study-wide findings and caveats: Total diversity from one million sequenced T cells was likely underestimated.

The use of a sample-barcoded 5' primer and a J-beta primer mix characterized a second PCR of roughly 7 to 11 cycles. Every single cDNA molecule received a tag from a template-switch adaptor with 12 random nucleotides. TCRdb independently ran MiXCR on the 5' RACE reads; one entry per CDR3 protein. The table records 580,000 or so distinct CDR3 sequences, 45% to 55% of them present only once. Sequencing was performed on blood. The rearrangement joins TRBV12-3 or TRBV12-4 to TRBJ1-2, with unresolved D. The sequence derives from a man at least 80 years old in good health. The CDR3: CASSLAGFLYGYTF. In nucleotides, the CDR3 is TGTGCCAGCAGTTTGGCGGGATTTCTCTATGGCTACACCTTC.